This entry is about one T cell receptor beta chain. In this sample, this clone turned up once. There is no known antigen for this receptor. Per-base qualities were not stored, and no clone one base away is much larger. This specimen comes from a study of blood T cell repertoires in COVID-19 (dated by TCRdb to 2018 to 2021). Background on the whole study: The collaborator samples originated in the United States, Italy and Spain and spanned the acute and convalescent phases of COVID-19. The prospective study material was composed of cDNA or gDNA derived from T cells, B-cell-depleted T cells, or PBMCs. Where available, HLA class I and class II types were taken from metadata supplied by the sample provider and were not determined by assay-based typing. The dataset comprised deeply sampled blood TCRbeta repertoires from subjects exposed to, actively infected with, or recovered from COVID-19. The sample metadata nearly always contained a de-identified subject ID, COVID-19 status, age in years and sex. The repertoires were released in a freely available public database intended as a resource for research on the immune response to SARS-CoV-2. The samples were drawn from two sources: the first 160 participants of the ongoing ImmuneRACE study, and approximately 1,300 subjects contributed by 6 global collaborators.

According to the germline V gene, CDR1 reads MNHEY and CDR2 reads SVGEGT. The cysteine opens and the phenylalanine closes a CDR3 of 14 amino acids. The CDR3 DNA has 42 bases and is translated from base 1. V drops 4 bases and J drops 4 bases, leaving 13 bases in between. The collaborating institutions used their own protocols to collect whole blood in K2EDTA tubes. For TCRbeta analysis, collaborators shipped samples as frozen whole blood, isolated PBMCs, or DNA extracted from either of those sample types. Beyond this particular receptor, the publication reports: The quantity of clinical and demographic metadata differed by source and by participant and was supplied without curation.

TCRbeta CDR3 regions were amplified from genomic DNA using the immunoSEQ Assay, a bias-controlled multiplex PCR. The authors' pipeline ran thus. The number of nucleated cells in each sample was estimated from the amplification of reference gene primers within the assay. To quantify the absolute abundance of each unique TCRbeta CDR3 rearrangement, sequence reads were collapsed and filtered. Productive Simpson clonality was computed per sample as the square root of Simpson's diversity index over productive rearrangements. Drawn from immuneACCESS, this table holds only the in-frame rearrangements with V and J called that TCRdb kept. Clones are partly lost; checked studies trace under half to an unresolved V gene and leave the rest unexplained. The V and J calls and clone size come from that table; D and trimming were worked out from the DNA. This sample lists tens of thousands of clones; approximately 85% were detected once. Of the sample, nearly 45% falls within the top ten clones.

The clonotype comes from a human donor in a cohort sampled during active COVID-19. Sequences were obtained from peripheral blood. The chain joins TRBV6-2 or TRBV6-3 to TRBJ2-5, with the identity of the D gene unclear. The CDR3 reads as follows: CASSSTQPRETQYF. The DNA reads TGTGCCAGCAGTTCCACACAACCTCGAGAGACCCAGTACTTC.